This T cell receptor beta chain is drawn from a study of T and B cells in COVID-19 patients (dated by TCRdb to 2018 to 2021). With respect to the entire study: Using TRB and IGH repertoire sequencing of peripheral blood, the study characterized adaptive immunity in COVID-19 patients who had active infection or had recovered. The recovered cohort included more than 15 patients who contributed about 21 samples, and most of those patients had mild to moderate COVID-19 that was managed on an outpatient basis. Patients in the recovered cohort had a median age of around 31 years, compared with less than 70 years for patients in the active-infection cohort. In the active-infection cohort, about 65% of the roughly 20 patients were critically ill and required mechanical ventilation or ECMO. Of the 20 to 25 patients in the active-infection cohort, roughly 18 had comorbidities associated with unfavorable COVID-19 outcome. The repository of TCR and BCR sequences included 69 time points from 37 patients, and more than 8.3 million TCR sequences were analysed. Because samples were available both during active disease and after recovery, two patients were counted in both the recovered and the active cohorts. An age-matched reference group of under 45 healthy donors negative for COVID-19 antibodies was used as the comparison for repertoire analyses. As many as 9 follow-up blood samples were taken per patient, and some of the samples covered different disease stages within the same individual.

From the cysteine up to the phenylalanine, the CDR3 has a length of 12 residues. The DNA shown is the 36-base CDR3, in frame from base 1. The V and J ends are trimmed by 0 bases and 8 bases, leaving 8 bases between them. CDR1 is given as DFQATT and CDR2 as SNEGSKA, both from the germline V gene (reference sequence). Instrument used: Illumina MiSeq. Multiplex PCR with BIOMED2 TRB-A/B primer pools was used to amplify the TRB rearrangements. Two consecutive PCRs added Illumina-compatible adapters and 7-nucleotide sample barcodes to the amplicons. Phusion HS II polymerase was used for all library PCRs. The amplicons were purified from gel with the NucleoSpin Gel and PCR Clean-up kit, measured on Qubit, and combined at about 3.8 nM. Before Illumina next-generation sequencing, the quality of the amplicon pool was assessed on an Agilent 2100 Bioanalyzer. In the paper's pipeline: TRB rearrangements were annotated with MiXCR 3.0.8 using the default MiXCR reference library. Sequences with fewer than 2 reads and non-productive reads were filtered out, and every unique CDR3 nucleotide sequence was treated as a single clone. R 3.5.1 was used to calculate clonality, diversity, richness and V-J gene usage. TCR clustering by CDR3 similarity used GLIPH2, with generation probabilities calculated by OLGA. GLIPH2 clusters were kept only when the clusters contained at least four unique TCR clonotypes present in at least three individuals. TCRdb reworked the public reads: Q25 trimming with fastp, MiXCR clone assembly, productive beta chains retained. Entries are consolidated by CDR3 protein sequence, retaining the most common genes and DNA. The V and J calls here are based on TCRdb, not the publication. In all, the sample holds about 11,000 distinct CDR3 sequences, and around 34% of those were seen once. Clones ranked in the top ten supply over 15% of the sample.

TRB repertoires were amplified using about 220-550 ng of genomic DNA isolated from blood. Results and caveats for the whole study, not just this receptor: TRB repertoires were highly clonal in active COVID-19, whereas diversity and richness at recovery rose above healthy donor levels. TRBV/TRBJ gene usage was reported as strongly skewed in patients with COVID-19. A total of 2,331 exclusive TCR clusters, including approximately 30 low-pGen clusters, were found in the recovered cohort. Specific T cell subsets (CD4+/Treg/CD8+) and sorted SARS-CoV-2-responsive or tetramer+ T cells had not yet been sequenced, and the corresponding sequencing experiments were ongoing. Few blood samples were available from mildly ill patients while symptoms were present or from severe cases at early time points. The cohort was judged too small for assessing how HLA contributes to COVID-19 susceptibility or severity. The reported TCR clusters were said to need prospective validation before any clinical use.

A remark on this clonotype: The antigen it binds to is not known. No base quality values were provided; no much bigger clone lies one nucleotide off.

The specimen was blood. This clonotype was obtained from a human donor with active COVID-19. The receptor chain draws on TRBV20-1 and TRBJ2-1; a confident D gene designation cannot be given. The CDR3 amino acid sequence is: CSARDLLHEQFF. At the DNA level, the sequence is TGCAGTGCTAGAGATTTGTTGCATGAGCAGTTCTTC.